This TCR beta chain appears in the sequencing data of a study of identical twins. Broader study findings: Beta clonotypes that were abundant in cord blood contained fewer insertions, a pattern absent from memory repertoires. Invariant MAIT and iNKT cells could partly confound zero-insertion analyses. Among out-of-frame alpha sequences shared by twins, low generation probability occurred in excess.

The authors used template switching to add a universal primer site and gave cDNA unique molecular identifiers. TCRdb fed the 5' RACE reads into MiXCR, producing one record per CDR3 protein. The profile shows 1.5 million to 2 million distinct CDR3 sequences, more than 30% of them singletons. As regards this clonotype: Its cognate antigen is unknown.

Germline CDR1 reads SGHTA; CDR2 reads FQGNSA. The CDR3 has 18 amino acids. The ends were cut back, 2 bases at V and 0 bases at J, with 17 bases in the middle. Material: cord blood. The receptor's source is a newborn girl in good health. The rearrangement links TRBV7-2 to TRBJ2-1; D remains unclear. For the CDR3, the DNA is TGTGCCAGCAGCTTACCTTCCGGCCATACGTCCTCCTACAATGAGCAGTTCTTC. Protein sequence: CASSLPSGHTSSYNEQFF.